The 17 T cell receptor beta chains below were found in one sample sequenced in a study of blood T cell repertoires in COVID-19. This table comes from immunoSEQ multiplex PCR, and its TCRdb copy is limited to in-frame clones, with some not included. The data contain approximately 470,000 clones, roughly 87% of them seen just once; the ten biggest clones take up about 0.75%. Sequencing was carried out using PBMCs or T cells enriched from blood (not recorded which). The receptors were sampled from a woman aged 18-35 years who had recovered from COVID-19.

This clone was seen more than once but under ten times. The chain links TRBV5-1 to TRBJ1-1, with 8 bases matching TRBD1. Germline values: CDR1 SGHRS, CDR2 YFSETQ. CDR3 length: 16 amino acids. Trimming at V came to 1 base and at J to 3 bases, leaving 8 bases not matched to a gene. In DNA, the CDR3 is TGCGCCAGCAGCTTGCAGATCCAGGGGGCGGACACTGAAGCTTTCTTT. Encoded protein: CASSLQIQGADTEAFF.

V usage is TRBV10-1 and J usage is TRBJ2-1; TRBD2 aligns across 7 bases. V lost 6 bases, J lost 2 bases, and 4 bases stayed unmatched. CDR1 and CDR2 (germline): WNHNN, SYGVQD (reference sequence). The CDR3 length is 14 residues. In DNA, the CDR3 is TGCGCCAGCAGCCGGGACTACCCCTACAATGAGCAGTTCTTC. Its protein is CASSRDYPYNEQFF.

The chain is built from TRBV10-1 and TRBJ1-1, with 10 bases identical to TRBD1. Germline assignment: CDR1 WNHNN and CDR2 SYGVQD (reference sequence). The CDR3 runs 12 residues. In DNA, the CDR3 is TGCGTCCTTGGACGGACAGGGGGTGAAGCTTTCTTT. Translated: CVLGRTGGEAFF.

This chain uses TRBV18 with TRBJ1-1, with D perhaps matching TRBD1 (6 bases). Germline CDR1 KGHSH, CDR2 LQKENI. CDR3 length: 13 residues. V lost 5 bases to trimming and J lost 1 base, with 8 bases between them. The CDR3 sequence: CASSEDRNTEAFF. The CDR3 DNA follows: TGTGCCAGCTCAGAGGACAGGAACACTGAAGCTTTCTTT.

The V gene is TRBV19, the J gene TRBJ1-1; D not resolved. V lost 8 bases and J 1 base, leaving 11 bases between the germline ends. This CDR3 has 13 amino acids. Germline V gene data show CDR1 as LNHDA and CDR2 as SQIVND (reference sequence). The CDR3 loop reads CASLRERNTEAFF. Written as DNA, the CDR3 is TGTGCCAGTCTGAGGGAAAGGAACACTGAAGCTTTCTTT.

Here the CDR3 DNA reads TGTGCCAGCGGACTAGCGGGGATCTCAGATACGCAGTATTTT. It is translated as CASGLAGISDTQYF. The genes are TRBV7-9 and TRBJ2-3; 12 nucleotides align to TRBD2. This CDR3 region has 14 residues. With 8 bases clipped from V and 4 bases from J, the junction kept 4 bases outside the gene matches. CDR1 is SEHNR, CDR2 FQNEAQ, per germline (reference sequence).

This clone was counted between two and nine times. It is likely a read error, because the conserved phenylalanine at the end of the CDR3 is missing. The DNA is left out, because the CDR3 cannot be placed on it with certainty; the CDR3 is given as TCRdb lists it. The chain recombines TRBV21-1 with TRBJ1-2. TRBV21-1 is tagged as a pseudogene. With termini counted, the CDR3 has 8 amino acids. The CDR3: CASSAAIR.

Written as DNA, the CDR3 is TGCGCCAGCAGCTTGAGGTCGGGGGGCGCCAGCTCCTACAATGAGCAGTTCTTC. It translates to CASSLRSGGASSYNEQFF. The chain has TRBV5-1 and TRBJ2-1, with a possible D match to TRBD2 (7 bases). V lost 1 base and J lost 0, with 17 bases in between. The CDR3 has 18 amino acids. Germline V gene data show CDR1 as SGHRS and CDR2 as YFSETQ.

The gene calls are TRBV4-1 and TRBJ1-2, with 8 nucleotides matching TRBD1. Per the germline V gene, CDR1 is MGHRA and CDR2 is YSYEKL. CDR3 length: 17 residues. V was clipped by 4 bases and J by 3 bases; unmatched bases: 13. The CDR3 protein is CASSLRTGKGWDYGYTF. CDR3 in DNA: TGCGCCAGCAGCCTGAGGACAGGGAAGGGGTGGGACTATGGCTACACCTTC.

The genes are TRBV18 and TRBJ2-3; 14 nucleotides match TRBD2. V lost 5 bases to trimming and J lost 4 bases; unmatched junction nucleotides: 5. The CDR3 runs 16 residues. Germline CDR1 KGHSH, CDR2 LQKENI. The CDR3 DNA reads as TGTGCCAGCTCATCGACTAGCGGGGGGGCGGCAGATACGCAGTATTTT. As protein: CASSSTSGGAADTQYF.

The gene calls are TRBV6-1 and TRBJ2-3; D is ambiguous. Germline V CDR1 and CDR2: MNHNS, SASEGT. The CDR3 loop spans 13 amino acids. Trimming left V 2 bases short and J 8 bases short, with 11 bases between. The CDR3, as DNA: TGTGCCAGCAGTGAACCGGTCTCTCGTACGCAGTATTTT. It translates to CASSEPVSRTQYF.

The V gene is TRBV3-1 (or the pseudogene TRBV3-2), the J gene TRBJ2-1; possibly TRBD2 for D (6 bases). CDR1 is LGHDT, CDR2 YNNKEL, per germline (reference sequence). V lost 2 bases and J 10 bases, leaving 15 bases between the germline ends. CDR3 length: 14 amino acids. The CDR3 region is CASSQSRDGGEQFF. CDR3 bases: TGTGCCAGCAGCCAATCTCGTGACGGAGGGGAGCAGTTCTTC.

The chain is built from TRBV2 and TRBJ1-1, with 7 bases aligning to TRBD1. CDR3 length equals 13 residues. Germline assignment: CDR1 SNHLY and CDR2 FYNNEI. V shed 8 bases, J shed 5 bases, and the junction held 8 bases outside the gene matches. The CDR3 sequence: CASGDRVRTEAFF. In DNA form, the CDR3 reads TGTGCCAGCGGAGACAGGGTTAGGACTGAAGCTTTCTTT.

The genes are TRBV29-1 and TRBJ2-3; maybe TRBD1 (5 bases). CDR3 size: 15 residues. V shed 4 bases and J shed 2 bases, with 16 bases lying between them. Per the germline V gene, CDR1 is SQVTM and CDR2 is ANQGSEA. CDR3 residues: CSVVSGHHSTDTQYF. In DNA, the CDR3 is TGCAGCGTTGTTTCCGGACACCATTCCACAGATACGCAGTATTTT.

The V and J genes are TRBV19 and TRBJ1-5; D is ambiguous. The V and J ends lost 5 bases and 3 bases respectively, with 17 bases between them. The CDR3 is 16 residues long. Germline V CDR1 and CDR2: LNHDA, SQIVND (reference sequence). CDR3 protein: CASSPVGSQPNQPQHF. CDR3 coding DNA: TGTGCCAGTAGTCCAGTTGGCTCCCAACCCAATCAGCCCCAGCATTTT.

This rearrangement joins TRBV11-2 to TRBJ1-2; 7 nucleotides line up with TRBD1. The V and J ends lost 5 bases and 8 bases, in that order; junction bases with no gene match: 11. This CDR3 region has 14 residues. The germline V gene has CDR1 SGHAT and CDR2 FQNNGV. The CDR3 reads CASSSPGQWGGYTF. The CDR3, as DNA: TGTGCCAGCAGCAGTCCGGGACAGTGGGGAGGCTACACCTTC.

V is TRBV7-3 and J is TRBJ2-5, with TRBD2 matching over 8 bases. V trimming: 3 bases; J trimming: 3 bases; junction bases outside the gene matches: 3. The germline gives CDR1 SGHTA, CDR2 FQGTGA. This CDR3 comprises 14 residues. For the CDR3, the DNA is TGTGCCAGCAGCTTTAGCGGGGACGAAGAGACCCAGTACTTC. Translating gives CASSFSGDEETQYF.